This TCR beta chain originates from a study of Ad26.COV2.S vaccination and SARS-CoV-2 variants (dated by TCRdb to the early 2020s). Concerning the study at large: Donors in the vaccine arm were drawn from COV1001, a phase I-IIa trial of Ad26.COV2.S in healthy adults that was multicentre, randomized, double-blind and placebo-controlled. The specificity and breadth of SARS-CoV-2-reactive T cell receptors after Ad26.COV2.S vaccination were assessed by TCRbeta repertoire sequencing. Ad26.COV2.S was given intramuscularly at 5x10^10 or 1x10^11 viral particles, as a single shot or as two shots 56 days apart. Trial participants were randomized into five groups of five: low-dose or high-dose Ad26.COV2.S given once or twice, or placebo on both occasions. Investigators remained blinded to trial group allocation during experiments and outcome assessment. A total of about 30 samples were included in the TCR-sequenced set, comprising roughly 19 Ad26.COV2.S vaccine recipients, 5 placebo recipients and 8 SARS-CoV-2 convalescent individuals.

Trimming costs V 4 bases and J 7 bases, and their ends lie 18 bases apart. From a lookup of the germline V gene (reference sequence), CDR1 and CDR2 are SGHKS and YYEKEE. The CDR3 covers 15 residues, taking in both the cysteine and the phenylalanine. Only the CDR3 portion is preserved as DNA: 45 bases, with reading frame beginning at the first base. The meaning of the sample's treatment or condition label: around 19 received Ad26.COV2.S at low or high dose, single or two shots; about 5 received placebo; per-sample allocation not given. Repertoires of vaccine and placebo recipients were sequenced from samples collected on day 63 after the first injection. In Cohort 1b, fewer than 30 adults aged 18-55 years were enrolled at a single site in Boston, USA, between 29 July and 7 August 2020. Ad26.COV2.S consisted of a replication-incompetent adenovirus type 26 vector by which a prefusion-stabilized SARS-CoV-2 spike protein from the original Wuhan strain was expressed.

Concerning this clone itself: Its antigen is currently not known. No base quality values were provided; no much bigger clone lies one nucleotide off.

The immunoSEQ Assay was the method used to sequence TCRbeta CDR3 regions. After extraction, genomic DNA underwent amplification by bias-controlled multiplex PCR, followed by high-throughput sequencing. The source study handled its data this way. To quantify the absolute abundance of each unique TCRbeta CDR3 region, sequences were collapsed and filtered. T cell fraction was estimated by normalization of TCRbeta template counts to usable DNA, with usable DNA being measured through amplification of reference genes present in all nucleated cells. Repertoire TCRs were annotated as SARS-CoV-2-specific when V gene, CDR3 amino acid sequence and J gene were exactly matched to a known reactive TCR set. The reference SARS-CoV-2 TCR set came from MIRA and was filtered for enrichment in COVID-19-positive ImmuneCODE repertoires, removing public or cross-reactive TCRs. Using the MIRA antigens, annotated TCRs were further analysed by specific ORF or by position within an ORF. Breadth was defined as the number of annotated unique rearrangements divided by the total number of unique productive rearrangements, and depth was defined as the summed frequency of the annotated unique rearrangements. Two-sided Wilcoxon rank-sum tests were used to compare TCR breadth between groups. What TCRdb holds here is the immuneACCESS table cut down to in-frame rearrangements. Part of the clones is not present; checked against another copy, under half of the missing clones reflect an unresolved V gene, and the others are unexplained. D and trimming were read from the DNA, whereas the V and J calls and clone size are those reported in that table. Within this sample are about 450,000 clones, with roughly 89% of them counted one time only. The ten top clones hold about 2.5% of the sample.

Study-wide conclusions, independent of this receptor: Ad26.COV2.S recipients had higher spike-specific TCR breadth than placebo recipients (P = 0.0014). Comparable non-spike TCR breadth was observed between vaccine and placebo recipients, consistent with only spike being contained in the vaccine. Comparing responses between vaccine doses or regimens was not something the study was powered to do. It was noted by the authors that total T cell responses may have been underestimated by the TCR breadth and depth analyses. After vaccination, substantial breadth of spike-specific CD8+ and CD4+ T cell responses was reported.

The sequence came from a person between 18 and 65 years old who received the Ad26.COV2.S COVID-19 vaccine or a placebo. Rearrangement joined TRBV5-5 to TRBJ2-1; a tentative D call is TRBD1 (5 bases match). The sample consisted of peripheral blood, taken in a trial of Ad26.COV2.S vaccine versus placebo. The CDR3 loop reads CASSEVQGSKNEQFF. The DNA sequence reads TGTGCCAGCAGCGAGGTCCAGGGATCGAAAAATGAGCAGTTCTTC.